The 5 T cell receptor beta chains reported below all come from one sample, sequenced in a study of blood T cell repertoires in COVID-19. Some clones are missing from TCRdb's copy, which holds only in-frame ones; the method was immunoSEQ multiplex PCR. The repertoire holds tens of thousands of clones, with approximately 80% as singletons. Sequencing used peripheral blood. The source is a woman older than 75 with COVID-19, enrolled during active disease.

The gene calls are TRBV7-2 and TRBJ2-7; maybe TRBD1 (6 bases). V was clipped by 2 bases and J by 4 bases, with 15 bases between them. The V gene's germline CDR1 is SGHTA and CDR2 FQGNSA. The CDR3 runs 15 residues. In nucleotides, the CDR3 is TGTGCCAGCAGCTTACAAACAGGGACGGGGTACGAGCAGTACTTC. Protein sequence: CASSLQTGTGYEQYF.

The gene calls are TRBV7-9 and TRBJ2-1, with D tentatively TRBD2 (7 bases). V shed 5 bases and J shed 7 bases, with 21 bases lying between them. CDR3 length: 16 residues. Germline lookup yields CDR1 SEHNR and CDR2 FQNEAQ (reference sequence). The CDR3 loop is CASSPEGGRGRNEQFF. The CDR3 DNA reads as TGTGCCAGCAGCCCAGAGGGAGGGAGGGGGAGGAATGAGCAGTTCTTC.

The chain recombines TRBV5-4 with TRBJ2-7, with 7 positions matching TRBD1. There are 14 residues in the CDR3. Germline V lookup: CDR1 SGHNT, CDR2 YYREEE (reference sequence). V lost 1 base to trimming and J lost 4 bases; unmatched junction nucleotides: 5. The CDR3 nucleotides are TGTGCCAGCAGCTTGCAGGGGGTCAGATACGAGCAGTACTTC. Amino acids: CASSLQGVRYEQYF. Full variable domain (rest looked up from reference TRBV5-4 and TRBJ2-7): ETGVTQSPTHLIKTRGQQVTLRCSSQSGHNTVSWYQQALGQGPQFIFQYYREEENGRGNFPPRFSGLQFPNYSSELNVNALELDDSALYLCASSLQGVRYEQYFGPGTRLTVT.

The chain has TRBV29-1 and TRBJ2-1; 8 bases line up with TRBD2. From germline, CDR1 is SQVTM and CDR2 ANQGSEA. The CDR3 loop spans 13 amino acids. V dropped 7 bases and J dropped 0; count of bases not matched to a gene: 2. The DNA of the CDR3 is TGCAGCGGGAGCGGGAGCTCCTACAATGAGCAGTTCTTC. It encodes CSGSGSSYNEQFF.

V is TRBV7-8 and J is TRBJ1-6, with 7 bases fitting TRBD1. V lost 5 bases to trimming and J lost 10 bases; unmatched junction nucleotides: 11. The germline V gene encodes CDR1 SGHVS and CDR2 FQNEAQ. The CDR3 is 15 amino acids. This CDR3 is CASSLNAGGPSPLHF. The CDR3 coding sequence is TGTGCCAGCAGCCTCAACGCAGGGGGACCATCACCCCTCCACTTT.